The entry below gives a single TCR beta chain sequence along with its context. Antigen: not known. The record originates from a study of cytomegalovirus exposure and HLA in healthy donors. Study-wide findings and caveats: In the analysis, some V segments, TRBV6-2 and TRBV6-3 included, were excluded as indistinguishable. The authors later found most CMV-associated TCR beta chains appeared HLA-restricted.

In the PCR, 60 Vbeta and 13 Jbeta primers were used. Clones were sequenced by immunoSEQ multiplex PCR, and TCRdb holds only the in-frame ones, with some missing. The sample has about 76,000 clones, under 80% seen once. The length of the CDR3 is 15 residues. Trimming pared 4 bases from V and 1 base from J, leaving 12 bases between. Germline V gene lookup returns CDR1 SGHKS and CDR2 YYEKEE (reference sequence). Sequenced sample: PBMCs. The chain recombines TRBV5-5 with TRBJ1-5; D is uncertain. This clonotype was sampled from a man aged 55 to 70 in good health and CMV-seropositive. CDR3 loop: CASSPRRASNQPQHF. The CDR3 bases are TGTGCCAGCAGCCCTCGGAGGGCCAGCAATCAGCCCCAGCATTTT.